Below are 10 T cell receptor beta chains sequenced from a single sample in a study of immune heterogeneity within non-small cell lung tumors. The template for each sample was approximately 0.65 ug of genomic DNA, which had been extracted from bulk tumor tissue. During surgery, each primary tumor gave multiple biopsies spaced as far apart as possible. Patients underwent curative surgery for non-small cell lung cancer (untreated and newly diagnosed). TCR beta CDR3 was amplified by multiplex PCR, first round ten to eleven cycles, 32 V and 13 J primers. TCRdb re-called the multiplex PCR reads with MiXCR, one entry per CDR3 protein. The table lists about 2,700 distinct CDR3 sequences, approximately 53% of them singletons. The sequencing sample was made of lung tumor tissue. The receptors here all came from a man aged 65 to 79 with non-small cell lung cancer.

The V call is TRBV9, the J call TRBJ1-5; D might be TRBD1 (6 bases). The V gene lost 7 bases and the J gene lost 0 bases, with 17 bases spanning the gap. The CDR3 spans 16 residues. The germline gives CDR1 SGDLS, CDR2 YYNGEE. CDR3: CASGPGHIPSNQPQHF. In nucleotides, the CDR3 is TGTGCCAGCGGACCGGGACACATTCCTAGCAATCAGCCCCAGCATTTT.

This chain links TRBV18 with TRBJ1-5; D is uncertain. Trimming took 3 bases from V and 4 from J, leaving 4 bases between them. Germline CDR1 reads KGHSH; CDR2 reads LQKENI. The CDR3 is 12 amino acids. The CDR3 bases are TGTGCCAGCTCACCGCCGAATCAGCCCCAGCATTTT. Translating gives CASSPPNQPQHF.

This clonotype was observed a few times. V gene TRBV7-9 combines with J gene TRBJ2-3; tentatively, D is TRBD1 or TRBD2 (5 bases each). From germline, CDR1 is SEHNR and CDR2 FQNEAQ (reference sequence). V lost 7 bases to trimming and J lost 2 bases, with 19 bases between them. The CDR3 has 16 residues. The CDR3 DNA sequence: TGTGCCAGCATCTCACGGGGCAGGGAGAACACAGATACGCAGTATTTT. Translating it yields CASISRGRENTDTQYF.

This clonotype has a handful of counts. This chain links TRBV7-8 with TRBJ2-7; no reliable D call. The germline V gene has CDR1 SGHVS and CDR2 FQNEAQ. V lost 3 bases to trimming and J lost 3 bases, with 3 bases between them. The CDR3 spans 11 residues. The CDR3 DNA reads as TGTGCCAGCAGCTTCAACTACGAGCAGTACTTC. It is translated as CASSFNYEQYF.

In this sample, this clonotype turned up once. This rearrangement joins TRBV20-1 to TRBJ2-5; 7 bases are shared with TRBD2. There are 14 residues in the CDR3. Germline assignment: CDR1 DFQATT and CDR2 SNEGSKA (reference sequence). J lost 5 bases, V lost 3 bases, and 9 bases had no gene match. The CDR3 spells CSARSGLGIETQYF. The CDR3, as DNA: TGCAGTGCTAGGTCCGGACTAGGGATCGAGACCCAGTACTTC.

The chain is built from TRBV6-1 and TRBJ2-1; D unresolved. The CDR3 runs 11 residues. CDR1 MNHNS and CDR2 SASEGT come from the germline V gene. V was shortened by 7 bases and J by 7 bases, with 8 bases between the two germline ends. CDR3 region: CASTDRNEQFF. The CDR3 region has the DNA TGTGCCAGCACTGACCGTAATGAGCAGTTCTTC.

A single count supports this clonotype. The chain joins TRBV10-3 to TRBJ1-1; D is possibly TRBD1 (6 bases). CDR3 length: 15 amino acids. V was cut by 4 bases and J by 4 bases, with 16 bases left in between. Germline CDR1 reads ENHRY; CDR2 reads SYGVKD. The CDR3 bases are TGTGCCATCAGTGGAGACTCTCAAGGGGGCACTGAAGCTTTCTTT. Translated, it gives CAISGDSQGGTEAFF.

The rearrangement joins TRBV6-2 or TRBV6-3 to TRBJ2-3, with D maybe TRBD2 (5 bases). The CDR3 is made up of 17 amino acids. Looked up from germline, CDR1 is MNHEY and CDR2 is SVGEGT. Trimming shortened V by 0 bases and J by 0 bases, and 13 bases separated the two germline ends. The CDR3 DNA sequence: TGTGCCAGCAGTTACTCGAAGCGGTCAGAAAGCACAGATACGCAGTATTTT. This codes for CASSYSKRSESTDTQYF.

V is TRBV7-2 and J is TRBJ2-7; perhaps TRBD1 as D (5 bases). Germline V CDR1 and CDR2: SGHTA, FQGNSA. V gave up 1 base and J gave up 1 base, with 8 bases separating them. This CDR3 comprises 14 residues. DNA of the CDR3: TGTGCCAGCAGCTTAGGGGCAGGGTCCTACGAGCAGTACTTC. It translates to CASSLGAGSYEQYF.

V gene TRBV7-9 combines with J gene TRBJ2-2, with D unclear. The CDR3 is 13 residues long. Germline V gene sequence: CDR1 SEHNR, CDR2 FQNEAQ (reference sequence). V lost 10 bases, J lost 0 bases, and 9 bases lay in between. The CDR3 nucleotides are TGTGCCAACACTATCTCGAACACCGGGGAGCTGTTTTTT. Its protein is CANTISNTGELFF. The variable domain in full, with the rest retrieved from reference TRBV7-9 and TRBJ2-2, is DTGVSQNPRHKITKRGQNVTFRCDPISEHNRLYWYRQTLGQGPEFLTYFQNEAQLEKSRLLSDRFSAERPKGSFSTLEIQRTEQGDSAMYLCANTISNTGELFFGEGSRLTVL.